This T cell receptor beta chain derives from a study of graft-versus-host responses after intestinal transplantation. Study information: Each of the recipients got a multivisceral, liver-intestinal, or isolated intestinal transplant. Tacrolimus plus steroids were given to all recipients for around three years, preceded by anti-thymocyte globulin induction. Study-wide points: Peak circulating GvH clone levels were associated with early post-transplant HvG declines. Allografts of patients with graft-donor T cell macrochimerism showed high graft-versus-host to host-versus-graft clone ratios.

A word on this clone: The antigen is not known.

The CDR3 is made up of 15 amino acids. V was trimmed by 1 base and J by 0 bases, leaving 9 bases between them. From germline, CDR1 is LNHDA and CDR2 SQIVND (reference sequence). Produced via immunoSEQ multiplex PCR; TCRdb's table is partial and in-frame only. This table holds tens of thousands of clones, approximately 95% found once. The rearrangement joins TRBV19 to TRBJ1-1; D ambiguous. The sequencing here drew on unstimulated CD8+ T cells sorted from spleen or lymph node cells, taken before transplant. This TCR was sampled from a human donor who was the organ donor for an intestinal transplant. In nucleotides, the CDR3 is TGTGCCAGTAGTATAGCAACGGAGATGAACACTGAAGCTTTCTTT. It yields the protein CASSIATEMNTEAFF.